This TCR beta chain was observed in a study of blood T cell repertoires in COVID-19. Study information: Researchers got acute and convalescent COVID-19 samples from the United States, Italy and Spain. T cells, B-cell-depleted T cells, or PBMCs provided the cDNA or gDNA that served as material.

Adults between roughly 18 and 90 years of age took part from fewer than 30 US areas. Germline V gene data show CDR1 as SGHDT and CDR2 as YYEEEE. The CDR3 extends over 16 amino acids. Trimming shortened V by 4 bases and J by 3 bases, and 18 bases separated the two germline ends. Authors' processing steps: The assay estimated nucleated cells by amplifying reference gene primers. TCRdb keeps only in-frame clones here, not all; method: immunoSEQ multiplex PCR. Clone size and the V and J calls come from that table; the DNA yielded D and trimming. Here the sample spans 200,000 to 300,000 clones, approximately 88% being singletons.

The sequencing input was PBMCs or T cells enriched from blood (not recorded which). The V and J genes are TRBV5-6 and TRBJ2-3; weak D call: TRBD1 (6 bases). The source of this sequence is a woman aged 40 to 49 with acute COVID-19. CDR3 residues: CASSHLQGFSTDTQYF. For the CDR3, the DNA is TGTGCCAGCAGCCACCTTCAGGGGTTCTCTACAGATACGCAGTATTTT.